This T cell receptor (beta chain) is from a study of graft-versus-host responses after intestinal transplantation. The study's findings and limits: Levels of circulating GvH clones at their peak were associated with early post-transplant HvG declines. Some GvH clones were seen earlier in gut or blood, suggesting intestinal origin.

Only in-frame clones appear in the TCRdb table, and some are missing; sequencing was by immunoSEQ multiplex PCR. Of approximately 90,000 clones listed, about nine tenths are singletons. Concerning this clone: Its antigen is still unknown.

Unmatched junction bases numbered 7, after V lost 1 base and J lost 1 base. CDR1 and CDR2 from the germline V gene are SEHNR and FQNEAQ (reference sequence). This CDR3 is 17 amino acids long. The V gene is TRBV7-9, the J gene TRBJ2-1; 7 nucleotides align to TRBD2. The TCR was taken from a human donor who received an intestinal transplant. The sample here was unstimulated CD8+ T cells sorted from spleen or lymph node cells, taken before intestinal transplant. The CDR3 DNA sequence: TGTGCCAGCAGCTTAGGCTGGCTAGCGGAGTCCTACAATGAGCAGTTCTTC. This translates into CASSLGWLAESYNEQFF.